Below, 27 T cell receptor beta chains from the same sample are listed, as sequenced in a study of cytomegalovirus exposure and HLA in healthy donors. PCR primers comprised 60 Vbeta and 13 Jbeta primers. Libraries were prepared by immunoSEQ multiplex PCR; TCRdb keeps only in-frame clonotypes and omits some of them. In the table there are approximately 100,000 clones, about 75% of which are singletons. The source material was PBMCs. The receptors stem from a woman in her thirties or forties in good health and CMV-seropositive.

V is TRBV30 and J is TRBJ1-1, with a weak D call TRBD1 (6 bases). Germline CDR1 is GTSNPN and CDR2 is SVGIG (reference sequence). V lost 4 bases to trimming and J lost 7 bases, with 13 bases between them. This CDR3 has 12 residues. The CDR3 here is CAWTGGPGEAFF. CDR3 nucleotide sequence: TGTGCCTGGACGGGGGGGCCTGGTGAAGCTTTCTTT. The variable domain in full, with the rest retrieved from reference TRBV30 and TRBJ1-1, is SQTIHQWPATLVQPVGSPLSLECTVEGTSNPNLYWYRQAAGRGLQLLFYSVGIGQISSEVPQNLSASRPQDRQFILSSKKLLLSDSGFYLCAWTGGPGEAFFGQGTRLTVV.

This clone showed up just a few times. V gene TRBV5-4 combines with J gene TRBJ2-6; tentatively, D is TRBD1 (6 bases). The CDR3 runs to 16 residues. V was shortened by 0 bases and J by 1 base, with 8 bases between the two germline ends. CDR1 and CDR2 from the germline V gene are SGHNT and YYREEE (reference sequence). CDR3 sequence: CASSLDRASGANVLTF. CDR3 DNA sequence: TGTGCCAGCAGCTTGGACAGGGCGTCTGGGGCCAACGTCCTGACTTTC.

The genes are TRBV4-2 and TRBJ1-4, with a possible D match to TRBD1 (6 bases). The CDR3 is 15 amino acids. V dropped 0 bases and J dropped 8 bases, with 13 bases sitting between them. Germline V gene sequence: CDR1 LGHNA, CDR2 YNFKEQ. The CDR3 nucleotides are TGTGCCAGCAGCCAAGATGAGGCAGGGGAGGAAAAACTGTTTTTT. It codes for CASSQDEAGEEKLFF.

The V and J genes are TRBV4-2 and TRBJ2-7, with 10 nucleotides matching TRBD2. The CDR3 length is 16 residues. Germline V gives CDR1 LGHNA, CDR2 YNFKEQ. Unmatched junction bases numbered 11, after V lost 4 bases and J lost 5 bases. CDR3 in amino acids: CASSPLTLAGVHEQYF. CDR3 nucleotides: TGTGCCAGCAGCCCCCTGACCCTAGCGGGGGTTCACGAGCAGTACTTC.

This chain links TRBV2 with TRBJ2-1; 8 positions match TRBD2. J was trimmed by 0 bases and V by 10 bases; bases with no gene match: 17. The CDR3 contains 18 residues. Germline CDR1 is SNHLY and CDR2 is FYNNEI. This CDR3 is CAIPGAGGQKSSYNEQFF. The CDR3 DNA reads as TGTGCCATCCCTGGTGCGGGGGGCCAGAAGAGCTCCTACAATGAGCAGTTCTTC.

This sequence joins TRBV6-1 and TRBJ1-5; tentative D call: TRBD1 (5 bases). CDR3 size: 13 residues. CDR1 MNHNS and CDR2 SASEGT come from the germline V gene. V was shortened by 7 bases and J by 5 bases, with 12 bases between the two germline ends. The CDR3 protein is CASTDQGYQPQHF. The CDR3, as DNA: TGTGCCAGCACGGACCAGGGATATCAGCCCCAGCATTTT.

A few counts support this clone. This sequence joins TRBV2 and TRBJ1-3; D unresolved. Germline CDR1 is SNHLY and CDR2 is FYNNEI. Trimming shortened V by 6 bases and J by 1 base, and 10 bases separated the two germline ends. The CDR3 is made up of 14 amino acids. DNA for the CDR3: TGTGCCAGCAGCGTTTCGGAGTCTGGAAACACCATATATTTT. Translating gives CASSVSESGNTIYF.

A word on this clone: The junction departs from germline at one end; a sequencing error may be responsible. The gene calls are TRBV2 and TRBJ1-1; D is possibly TRBD1 (5 bases). The germline V gene has CDR1 SNHLY and CDR2 FYNNEI. CDR3 length: 13 residues. The chain's CDR3 is CASNRGGGTETFF. CDR3 nucleotide sequence: TGTGCCAGCAATCGGGGGGGTGGAACTGAAACTTTCTTT.

The chain has TRBV9 and TRBJ1-1, with 8 nucleotides matching TRBD1. This CDR3 is built from 15 residues. Trimming took 2 bases from V and 0 from J; bases not matched to a gene: 3. Per the germline V gene, CDR1 is SGDLS and CDR2 is YYNGEE. CDR3 in amino acids: CASSVRTGMNTEAFF. CDR3 nucleotides: TGTGCCAGCAGCGTTCGGACAGGGATGAACACTGAAGCTTTCTTT.

The chain employs TRBV25-1 and TRBJ1-5; D uncertain. Germline values: CDR1 MGHDK, CDR2 SYGVNS. The CDR3 extends over 12 amino acids. V was pared by 5 bases and J by 4 bases, with 6 bases between. CDR3 amino acids: CASSLDNQPQHF. In DNA, the CDR3 is TGTGCCAGCAGTTTAGATAATCAGCCCCAGCATTTT.

The J gene is TRBJ1-1, the V gene TRBV5-1, with 7 positions matching TRBD1. With V trimmed by 0 bases and J by 10 bases, 3 bases remained unmatched. From germline, CDR1 is SGHRS and CDR2 YFSETQ. The CDR3 is 12 residues long. CDR3 residues: CASSLGQGTAFF. DNA for the CDR3: TGCGCCAGCAGCTTGGGACAGGGAACAGCTTTCTTT.

V and J are TRBV6-1 and TRBJ1-1; no reliable D call. The germline CDR1 and CDR2 sequences are MNHNS and SASEGT. The CDR3 spans 15 residues. V shed 6 bases and J shed 3 bases, with 17 bases lying between them. The CDR3 loop reads CASRQQRRRDTEAFF. The CDR3 DNA sequence: TGTGCCAGCAGACAGCAAAGGCGGCGGGACACTGAAGCTTTCTTT.

V is TRBV9 and J is TRBJ1-1; unclear D gene. This CDR3 comprises 12 residues. V shed 6 bases and J shed 2 bases, with 8 bases lying between them. Germline values: CDR1 SGDLS, CDR2 YYNGEE. The CDR3 bases are TGTGCCAGCACCGTTCAAAACACTGAAGCTTTCTTT. Amino acids: CASTVQNTEAFF.

CDR3 sequence: CASSLVRQGARAKNIQYF. CDR3 DNA: TGTGCCAGCAGCTTAGTGCGACAGGGGGCGAGGGCCAAAAACATTCAGTACTTC. This chain joins TRBV7-9 and TRBJ2-4; 10 bases agree with TRBD1. The CDR3 contains 18 residues. After removal of 1 base from V and 1 base from J, the junction contained 7 bases not matched to a gene. The germline V gene encodes CDR1 SEHNR and CDR2 FQNEAQ (reference sequence).

This clone was recorded only once. This chain connects TRBV19 to TRBJ2-7, with 9 bases that match TRBD1. This CDR3 is 15 amino acids long. J gave up 3 bases and V 6 bases, and 9 bases lay outside the gene matches. CDR1 and CDR2 (germline): LNHDA, SQIVND (reference sequence). The DNA for the CDR3 is TGTGCCAGTAGCCCGACCGGGACAGGGCTCTACGAGCAGTACTTC. It specifies CASSPTGTGLYEQYF.

V is TRBV5-1 and J is TRBJ1-6, with D hard to call. This CDR3 region has 15 residues. Trimming removed 7 bases at V and 0 bases at J, with 11 bases between. Germline V gene lookup returns CDR1 SGHRS and CDR2 YFSETQ. The CDR3 protein is CASRDGSSYNSPLHF. As DNA, the CDR3 is TGCGCCAGCCGGGATGGGAGCTCCTATAATTCACCCCTCCACTTT.

The chain recombines TRBV11-2 with TRBJ1-1, with D possibly matching TRBD1 (5 bases). This CDR3 comprises 13 residues. Deletions cut 7 bases from V and 4 bases from J, with 13 bases between. Germline lookup yields CDR1 SGHAT and CDR2 FQNNGV. The CDR3 DNA follows: TGTGCCAGCAACCCAATTACAGGCACTGAAGCTTTCTTT. Residues: CASNPITGTEAFF.

V is TRBV5-1 and J is TRBJ1-4, with D unresolved. Germline V lookup: CDR1 SGHRS, CDR2 YFSETQ. The ends were cut back, 4 bases at V and 5 bases at J, with 12 bases in the middle. The CDR3 has 14 residues. Here the CDR3 DNA reads TGCGCCAGCAGCCTCGGGCCGGGGAATGAAAAACTGTTTTTT. Translating it yields CASSLGPGNEKLFF.

This rearrangement joins TRBV5-6 to TRBJ1-2; 7 bases are shared with TRBD1. V dropped 1 base and J dropped 2; count of bases not matched to a gene: 5. Per germline, CDR1 SGHDT and CDR2 YYEEEE. This CDR3 contains 15 residues. The CDR3 loop is CASSLNPRGNYGYTF. The CDR3, as DNA: TGTGCCAGCAGCTTGAACCCCAGGGGGAACTATGGCTACACCTTC.

The chain combines TRBV7-9 with TRBJ1-1; a possible D gene is TRBD1 (6 bases). The V and J ends lost 4 bases and 1 base respectively, with 13 bases between them. Germline-derived CDR1 and CDR2 are SEHNR and FQNEAQ (reference sequence). The CDR3 runs 15 residues. CDR3 region: CASSSGHPRNTEAFF. The CDR3 region has the DNA TGTGCCAGCAGCTCGGGACACCCGAGGAACACTGAAGCTTTCTTT.

This sequence joins TRBV2 and TRBJ2-5; TRBD2 aligns across 8 bases. CDR1 is SNHLY, CDR2 FYNNEI, per germline. The CDR3 contains 13 residues. V was clipped by 5 bases and J by 5 bases; unmatched bases: 4. The CDR3 here is CASSPGGRETQYF. The CDR3 region has the DNA TGTGCCAGCAGTCCGGGGGGGAGGGAGACCCAGTACTTC. Based on the CDR3 plus reference TRBV2 and TRBJ2-5, the full variable domain is EPEVTQTPSHQVTQMGQEVILRCVPISNHLYFYWYRQILGQKVEFLVSFYNNEISEKSEIFDDQFSVERPDGSNFTLKIRSTKLEDSAMYFCASSPGGRETQYFGPGTRLLVL.

This clone was counted a few times. V gene TRBV27 combines with J gene TRBJ2-1; 11 bases align to TRBD2. CDR3 length: 15 amino acids. Germline values: CDR1 MNHEY, CDR2 SMNVEV (reference sequence). Trimming cost V 6 bases and J 0 bases; bases outside gene matches: 1. The CDR3 loop is CASRGTSGSYNEQFF. The CDR3 coding sequence is TGTGCCAGCAGAGGGACTAGCGGCTCCTACAATGAGCAGTTCTTC.

This clone was recorded once. V is TRBV4-2 and J is TRBJ1-1; no firm D call. In germline, CDR1 is LGHNA, CDR2 YNFKEQ. V lost 5 bases, J lost 1 base, and 11 bases lay in between. The length of the CDR3 is 14 residues. CDR3 residues: CASSERETNTEAFF. CDR3 bases: TGTGCCAGCAGCGAACGGGAGACGAACACTGAAGCTTTCTTT.

Of note for this clone: At one end, the junction sequence differs from germline, possibly due to a read error. CDR3 coding DNA: TGTGCCAGCAGCCCGCAACGACAGCGGGATAAGATCTTC. Residues: CASSPQRQRDKIF. V gene TRBV6-5 combines with J gene TRBJ2-1, with 7 bases aligning to TRBD2. The CDR3 runs 13 residues. The germline V gene has CDR1 MNHEY and CDR2 SVGAGI.

The chain uses TRBV7-8 and TRBJ2-7, with a tentative D call TRBD2 (6 bases). The CDR3 runs to 13 residues. V was trimmed by 5 bases and J by 3 bases, leaving 11 bases between them. Looked up from germline, CDR1 is SGHVS and CDR2 is FQNEAQ. CDR3 bases: TGTGCCAGCAGCCCCCAGGGAGGCTACGAGCAGTACTTC. It is translated as CASSPQGGYEQYF. The full variable domain, completed using reference TRBV7-8 and TRBJ2-7, is GAGVSQSPRYKVAKRGQDVALRCDPISGHVSLFWYQQALGQGPEFLTYFQNEAQLDKSGLPSDRFFAERPEGSVSTLKIQRTQQEDSAVYLCASSPQGGYEQYFGPGTRLTVT.

The V gene is TRBV2, the J gene TRBJ2-7; TRBD1 might be the D (5 bases). This CDR3 has 12 amino acids. Germline CDR1 and CDR2: SNHLY and FYNNEI. The V end was cut by 9 bases, the J end by 6 bases, with 15 bases between. In DNA, the CDR3 is TGTGCCAGTAGACAGCTAAGGACCGAGCAGTACTTC. Translating it yields CASRQLRTEQYF.

This chain uses TRBV5-6 with TRBJ1-1, with D unresolved. CDR3 length: 14 amino acids. Trimming removed 2 bases at V and 0 bases at J, with 8 bases between. In germline, CDR1 is SGHDT, CDR2 YYEEEE. The CDR3 DNA sequence: TGTGCCAGCAGCTTAATTACATTGAACACTGAAGCTTTCTTT. Protein product: CASSLITLNTEAFF.